This entry lists 27 T cell receptor beta chains sequenced from one sample in a study of PD-L1 blockade in urothelial cancer. The table came from immunoSEQ multiplex PCR; TCRdb's copy has only in-frame clones and leaves some out. The sample carries approximately 94,000 clones, over 75% recorded once. Specified time point: pretreatment peripheral blood. The specimen was PBMCs, collected around atezolizumab (anti-PD-L1) treatment. Receptor source: a man aged 55 to 70 with urothelial cancer.

The gene calls are TRBV19 and TRBJ2-1; 7 bases line up with TRBD2. J lost 5 bases, V lost 6 bases, and 10 bases had no gene match. The CDR3 is 15 amino acids. The V gene's germline CDR1 is LNHDA and CDR2 SQIVND (reference sequence). CDR3 sequence (DNA): TGTGCCAGTAGCAGGGCGGGGGACTTCCACAATGAGCAGTTCTTC. This gives the protein CASSRAGDFHNEQFF.

The gene calls are TRBV18 and TRBJ2-1, with TRBD2 identical over 9 bases. The CDR3 consists of 15 residues. Per the germline V gene, CDR1 is KGHSH and CDR2 is LQKENI. V shed 0 bases, J shed 7 bases, and the junction held 4 bases outside the gene matches. The DNA for the CDR3 is TGTGCCAGCTCACCACCGAGCGGGGGGCGGAATGAGCAGTTCTTC. It encodes CASSPPSGGRNEQFF.

This chain uses TRBV11-3 with TRBJ2-3; 7 nucleotides align to TRBD2. V shed 5 bases, J shed 4 bases, and the junction held 9 bases outside the gene matches. This CDR3 spans 15 amino acids. Germline CDR1 and CDR2: SGHNT and YENEEA. The CDR3 sequence is CASSPGGGGADTQYF. The CDR3 DNA is TGTGCCAGCAGCCCCGGTGGCGGGGGTGCAGATACGCAGTATTTT.

The V and J genes are TRBV7-3 and TRBJ2-1, with 9 bases that match TRBD2. The CDR3 consists of 15 residues. Unmatched junction bases numbered 9, after V lost 5 bases and J lost 7 bases. Per germline, CDR1 SGHTA and CDR2 FQGTGA. Written as DNA, the CDR3 is TGTGCCAGCAGCGCCTATGCGGGAGGGATAAATGAGCAGTTCTTC. The encoded protein is CASSAYAGGINEQFF.

The CDR3 here is CASSLTGGMETQYF. Written as DNA, the CDR3 is TGCGCCAGCAGCTTGACAGGGGGCATGGAGACCCAGTACTTC. The chain employs TRBV5-1 and TRBJ2-5; the match to TRBD1 covers 9 bases. This CDR3 spans 14 amino acids. Trimming cost V 1 base and J 5 bases; bases outside gene matches: 3. Germline CDR1 and CDR2: SGHRS and YFSETQ.

The chain carries TRBV5-1 and TRBJ1-1; TRBD1 might be the D (6 bases). The germline CDR1 and CDR2 sequences are SGHRS and YFSETQ. The CDR3 covers 16 residues. V lost 4 bases, J lost 6 bases, and 22 bases lay in between. CDR3 nucleotides: TGCGCCAGCAGCACCTTCGGTTGGCAGGGGAGCGCTGAAGCTTTCTTT. Its translation: CASSTFGWQGSAEAFF.

V is TRBV9 and J is TRBJ2-7; 7 bases are a match to TRBD1. CDR3 size: 15 residues. Germline V lookup: CDR1 SGDLS, CDR2 YYNGEE. V lost 4 bases, J lost 2 bases, and 9 bases stayed unmatched. CDR3 coding DNA: TGTGCCAGCAGCTTCTACCCGGGACAGACCTACGAGCAGTACTTC. Translated, it gives CASSFYPGQTYEQYF.

The J gene is TRBJ2-3, the V gene TRBV20-1; D is undetermined. Germline CDR1 and CDR2: DFQATT and SNEGSKA (reference sequence). There are 11 residues in the CDR3. The V gene lost 3 bases and the J gene lost 2 bases, with 3 bases spanning the gap. The CDR3 DNA follows: TGCAGTGCTAGGGCCACAGATACGCAGTATTTT. It encodes CSARATDTQYF.

The gene calls are TRBV30 and TRBJ2-1, with 9 bases fitting TRBD2. This CDR3 comprises 14 residues. Germline assignment: CDR1 GTSNPN and CDR2 SVGIG (reference sequence). Losses at the gene ends were 1 base for V and 2 bases for J; bases not matched to a gene: 0. CDR3 coding DNA: TGTGCCTGGAGTGGACTAGCGGCCTACAATGAGCAGTTCTTC. As protein: CAWSGLAAYNEQFF. Complete variable domain (other parts from reference TRBV30 and TRBJ2-1): SQTIHQWPATLVQPVGSPLSLECTVEGTSNPNLYWYRQAAGRGLQLLFYSVGIGQISSEVPQNLSASRPQDRQFILSSKKLLLSDSGFYLCAWSGLAAYNEQFFGPGTRLTVL.

The chain couples TRBV7-2 to TRBJ2-7; TRBD2 matches 9 bases. There are 16 residues in the CDR3. Germline assignment: CDR1 SGHTA and CDR2 FQGNSA. V dropped 5 bases and J dropped 7; count of bases not matched to a gene: 15. The CDR3 region has the DNA TGTGCCAGCAGCCCCGATAGGGGACTAGCCCCGGGTGAGCAGTACTTC. It specifies CASSPDRGLAPGEQYF.

This clone appeared once. V is TRBV29-1 and J is TRBJ2-3; 11 bases align to TRBD2. The V gene end was trimmed by 6 bases and the J gene end by 6 bases; junction bases not matched to a gene: 5. In germline, CDR1 is SQVTM, CDR2 ANQGSEA. This CDR3 is built from 13 residues. The CDR3 nucleotides read TGCAGCGTGGCTAGCGGGGGGTGGGATACGCAGTATTTT. Translating gives CSVASGGWDTQYF.

V gene TRBV4-2 combines with J gene TRBJ2-1, with 14 bases matching TRBD2. V lost 1 base to trimming and J lost 8 bases; unmatched junction nucleotides: 1. Germline lookup yields CDR1 LGHNA and CDR2 YNFKEQ. The CDR3 loop spans 15 amino acids. The CDR3 here is CASSQATSGGDEQFF. CDR3 coding DNA: TGTGCCAGCAGCCAAGCGACTAGCGGGGGGGATGAGCAGTTCTTC.

This chain joins TRBV5-6 and TRBJ1-4; D not certain. The CDR3 consists of 12 residues. Germline CDR1 is SGHDT and CDR2 is YYEEEE. With 4 bases removed from V and 7 bases from J, the gap between germline ends came to 8 bases. In DNA, the CDR3 is TGTGCCAGCAGCGACTTCGGTGAAAAACTGTTTTTT. It encodes CASSDFGEKLFF.

The chain employs TRBV18 and TRBJ1-4, with 7 bases fitting TRBD1. Germline V gene sequence: CDR1 KGHSH, CDR2 LQKENI. Losses at the gene ends were 3 bases for V and 6 bases for J; bases not matched to a gene: 7. The CDR3 has 15 amino acids. In DNA, the CDR3 is TGTGCCAGCTCACCCCAGTTCCAGGGGGATGAAAAACTGTTTTTT. It specifies CASSPQFQGDEKLFF. Filled out from reference TRBV18 and TRBJ1-4, the complete variable domain reads NAGVMQNPRHLVRRRGQEARLRCSPMKGHSHVYWYRQLPEEGLKFMVYLQKENIIDESGMPKERFSAEFPKEGPSILRIQQVVRGDSAAYFCASSPQFQGDEKLFFGSGTQLSVL.

The J gene is TRBJ2-2, the V gene TRBV5-1, with D perhaps matching TRBD1 (5 bases). V lost 0 bases to trimming and J lost 7 bases, with 10 bases between them. Germline-derived CDR1 and CDR2 are SGHRS and YFSETQ. This CDR3 is 14 amino acids long. CDR3 DNA: TGCGCCAGCAGCTTGGGTCAGGGCCACGGGGAGCTGTTTTTT. Its translation: CASSLGQGHGELFF.

This chain uses TRBV5-4 with TRBJ1-1; TRBD1 matches 7 bases. CDR3 length equals 14 residues. V lost 2 bases to trimming and J lost 3 bases; unmatched junction nucleotides: 4. CDR1 is SGHNT, CDR2 YYREEE, per germline (reference sequence). The CDR3 DNA reads TGTGCCAGCAGCTTCGACAGGGTGGACACTGAAGCTTTCTTT. It specifies CASSFDRVDTEAFF.

As DNA, the CDR3 is TGCGCCAGTTCTCCGGGACAGGGGGCGGGCGGCTACACCTTC. Translated, it gives CASSPGQGAGGYTF. This chain uses TRBV5-1 with TRBJ1-2, with TRBD1 matching over 12 bases. This CDR3 is 14 amino acids long. Germline V lookup: CDR1 SGHRS, CDR2 YFSETQ. Trimming removed 8 bases from V and 8 bases from J; junction bases left unmatched: 10.

The chain recombines TRBV2 with TRBJ2-1; 7 bases are a match to TRBD2. Germline CDR1 reads SNHLY; CDR2 reads FYNNEI. The CDR3 runs 13 residues. V lost 7 bases and J lost 10; bases outside the gene matches: 10. For the CDR3, the DNA is TGTGCCAGCACCTTATCTAGGGAGGGGGAGCAGTTCTTC. This gives the protein CASTLSREGEQFF.

The V gene is TRBV19, the J gene TRBJ2-7; weak D call: TRBD2 (6 bases). Germline loops: CDR1 LNHDA, CDR2 SQIVND (reference sequence). The CDR3 is 13 amino acids. V was cut by 2 bases and J by 6 bases, with 11 bases left in between. CDR3 DNA: TGTGCCAGTAGTATAACGGGGACTTCCGAGCAGTACTTC. This sequence encodes CASSITGTSEQYF.

V is TRBV6-1 and J is TRBJ1-1, with TRBD1 matching over 9 bases. CDR1 MNHNS and CDR2 SASEGT come from the germline V gene. V lost 4 bases and J lost 4; bases outside the gene matches: 1. The CDR3 spans 13 residues. The CDR3 protein is CASSATGGTEAFF. The CDR3 DNA reads as TGTGCCAGCAGTGCGACAGGGGGCACTGAAGCTTTCTTT.

V gene TRBV7-2 combines with J gene TRBJ2-2; 8 bases are a match to TRBD1. This CDR3 is built from 15 residues. V lost 5 bases and J lost 5; bases outside the gene matches: 7. Germline loops: CDR1 SGHTA, CDR2 FQGNSA. The CDR3 region is CASSETGARTGELFF. The CDR3 bases are TGTGCCAGCAGCGAGACAGGGGCTCGGACCGGGGAGCTGTTTTTT.

This chain joins TRBV7-8 and TRBJ2-7; perhaps TRBD2 as D (5 bases). The CDR3 is 14 amino acids. Germline V gives CDR1 SGHVS, CDR2 FQNEAQ. Trimming cost V 4 bases and J 5 bases, with 15 bases left between them. DNA of the CDR3: TGTGCCAGCAGCTCGCTACTAGTGGTGCACGAGCAGTACTTC. Translation gives CASSSLLVVHEQYF.

CDR3 residues: CATLTRAGADYGYTF. In nucleotides, the CDR3 is TGTGCCACCCTAACTCGGGCAGGGGCGGACTATGGCTACACCTTC. The J gene is TRBJ1-2, the V gene TRBV19, with a possible D match to TRBD1 (6 bases). Trimming stripped 10 bases from V and 3 bases from J, with 21 bases between. Germline loops: CDR1 LNHDA, CDR2 SQIVND (reference sequence). CDR3 length: 15 residues. The whole variable domain, remainder taken from reference TRBV19 and TRBJ1-2, is DGGITQSPKYLFRKEGQNVTLSCEQNLNHDAMYWYRQDPGQGLRLIYYSQIVNDFQKGDIAEGYSVSREKKESFPLTVTSAQKNPTAFYLCATLTRAGADYGYTFGSGTRLTVV.

The V and J genes are TRBV6-1 and TRBJ2-7; 11 bases agree with TRBD2. Germline V gene data show CDR1 as MNHNS and CDR2 as SASEGT. The CDR3 runs to 14 residues. With V trimmed by 2 bases and J by 5 bases, 2 bases remained unmatched. Written as DNA, the CDR3 is TGTGCCAGCAGTGAATCACTAGCGGGAGACGAGCAGTACTTC. This sequence encodes CASSESLAGDEQYF.

The chain joins TRBV28 to TRBJ1-3; 7 positions match TRBD1. The CDR3 runs to 16 residues. Germline assignment: CDR1 MDHEN and CDR2 SYDVKM. Trimming cost V 1 base and J 1 base; bases outside gene matches: 4. CDR3 nucleotide sequence: TGTGCCAGCAGTTTATCCGGGACAGCTTCTGGAAACACCATATATTTT. Amino acid sequence: CASSLSGTASGNTIYF.

The chain joins TRBV9 to TRBJ2-7; D may be TRBD1 (5 bases). Germline loops: CDR1 SGDLS, CDR2 YYNGEE. The CDR3 is 15 amino acids. The germline V and J ends were trimmed by 0 bases and 0 bases, with 10 bases remaining between them. This CDR3 is CASSVALGDSYEQYF. The CDR3 DNA is TGTGCCAGCAGCGTAGCGTTAGGGGACTCCTACGAGCAGTACTTC.

This clone was seen only once. V is TRBV5-1 and J is TRBJ2-3; 9 nucleotides line up with TRBD2. Germline values: CDR1 SGHRS, CDR2 YFSETQ. The V gene end was trimmed by 6 bases and the J gene end by 2 bases; junction bases not matched to a gene: 7. This CDR3 is 15 amino acids long. In DNA, the CDR3 is TGCGCCAGCAACAGCGGGACTAGCTTCACAGATACGCAGTATTTT. It codes for CASNSGTSFTDTQYF.